These 14 T cell receptor beta chains were sequenced from one sample in a study of T-cell memory formation after mild COVID-19 (dated by TCRdb to 2020 to 2023). Library preparation used 5' RACE. Sequencing used an Illumina NovaSeq 6000. TCRdb handled the public reads itself, with Q25 trimming in fastp and clone calling in MiXCR, and kept productive beta chains. Rows are unified per CDR3 protein, each entry keeping the most common DNA and genes. In this sample the table shows around 300,000 distinct CDR3 sequences, 7.5% to 9.5% of which occur a single time. In total, the top ten clones hold under 25% of the sample. Sequences were obtained from PBMCs or a T cell subset sorted from them (not recorded which). Source of these receptors: a man aged 18 to 29 who had mild COVID-19 (a few samples of this study predate the infection). The sample titles of this study are shuffled in the database, so cell type and time point are left out; the donor was told from shared clones.

This clonotype appeared many times. The J gene is TRBJ2-5, the V gene TRBV12-3 or TRBV12-4; D unresolved. V dropped 1 base and J dropped 7 bases, with 4 bases sitting between them. The CDR3 extends over 11 amino acids. CDR3 nucleotides: TGTGCCAGCAGTTTAGAGGGGACCCAGTACTTC. The encoded protein is CASSLEGTQYF.

The chain has TRBV18 and TRBJ2-1; the match to TRBD1 covers 11 bases. V shed 3 bases, J shed 5 bases, and the junction held 6 bases outside the gene matches. Germline-derived CDR1 and CDR2 are KGHSH and LQKENI. CDR3 length equals 16 residues. Here the CDR3 reads CASSPRDRGLDNEQFF. The CDR3 DNA reads TGTGCCAGCTCACCCCGGGACAGGGGGTTAGACAATGAGCAGTTCTTC.

This clonotype turned up a few times. The chain links TRBV5-6 to TRBJ2-7; D call uncertain. In germline, CDR1 is SGHDT, CDR2 YYEEEE. V was trimmed by 0 bases and J by 4 bases, leaving 17 bases between them. This CDR3 contains 16 residues. This chain's CDR3 is CASSLGPPSFLYEQYF. The CDR3 nucleotides are TGTGCCAGCAGCTTGGGCCCTCCATCGTTCTTATACGAGCAGTACTTC.

This clonotype has a count of ten or more. V usage is TRBV7-7 and J usage is TRBJ2-2; D is undetermined. Trimming removed 2 bases from V and 0 bases from J, with 13 bases in between. This CDR3 is built from 17 residues. Germline values: CDR1 SSHAT, CDR2 FNYEAQ (reference sequence). CDR3 sequence: CASSLSMADANTGELFF. In DNA form, the CDR3 reads TGTGCCAGCAGCTTATCTATGGCGGACGCGAACACCGGGGAGCTGTTTTTT.

This clonotype came up a few times. This rearrangement joins TRBV11-2 to TRBJ2-1; TRBD1 matches at 10 bases. The CDR3 runs to 16 residues. With V trimmed by 5 bases and J by 3 bases, 7 bases remained unmatched. Germline loops: CDR1 SGHAT, CDR2 FQNNGV. CDR3 loop: CASSRDRGRYYNEQFF. The CDR3 DNA is TGTGCCAGCAGCCGTGACAGGGGGCGATACTACAATGAGCAGTTCTTC.

A few counts support this clonotype. V and J are TRBV3-1 and TRBJ2-3; D is perhaps TRBD2 (5 bases). Between the trimmed V and J ends, which lost 1 base and 0 bases, there was a span of 8 bases. Germline assignment: CDR1 LGHDT and CDR2 YNNKEL (reference sequence). The CDR3 is 15 amino acids. CDR3 sequence (DNA): TGTGCCAGCAGCCAAGCCAGCGGTAGCACAGATACGCAGTATTTT. It specifies CASSQASGSTDTQYF.

This clonotype was detected a few times. The V gene is TRBV5-5, the J gene TRBJ2-5; 7 positions agree with TRBD1. V was clipped by 5 bases and J by 4 bases; unmatched bases: 5. The CDR3 sequence is 13 residues long. The V gene's germline CDR1 is SGHKS and CDR2 YYEKEE (reference sequence). CDR3 nucleotides: TGTGCCAGCAGTCCCACAGGGGTAGAGACCCAGTACTTC. This codes for CASSPTGVETQYF. Together with reference TRBV5-5 and TRBJ2-5, the CDR3 gives the full variable domain: DAGVTQSPTHLIKTRGQQVTLRCSPISGHKSVSWYQQVLGQGPQFIFQYYEKEERGRGNFPDRFSARQFPNYSSELNVNALLLGDSALYLCASSPTGVETQYFGPGTRLLVL.

This clonotype was seen more than once but under ten times. This chain links TRBV12-3 or TRBV12-4 with TRBJ1-5; D is possibly TRBD1 (6 bases). Trimming took off 4 bases at V and 7 bases at J, with 14 bases between the two ends. This CDR3 spans 14 amino acids. CDR3 in amino acids: CASSSGGARQPQHF. CDR3 nucleotides: TGTGCCAGCAGTTCGGGGGGCGCGCGGCAGCCCCAGCATTTT.

In its sample, this clonotype was seen a few times. This chain uses TRBV20-1 with TRBJ2-3, with unresolved D. Trimming cost V 1 base and J 4 bases, with 15 bases left between them. Germline CDR1 DFQATT, CDR2 SNEGSKA (reference sequence). The length of the CDR3 is 15 residues. CDR3 in DNA: TGCAGTGCTAGAGTCGGCGACGGAGACGCAGATACGCAGTATTTT. This encodes CSARVGDGDADTQYF.

This chain joins TRBV7-3 and TRBJ2-3; TRBD2 aligns across 8 bases. This CDR3 region has 16 residues. Trimming removed 5 bases from V and 5 bases from J; junction bases left unmatched: 12. Germline CDR1 SGHTA, CDR2 FQGTGA. The CDR3 loop reads CASSPSASGGVDTQYF. Here the CDR3 DNA reads TGTGCCAGCAGCCCCAGTGCCAGCGGGGGTGTAGATACGCAGTATTTT. Drawing the rest from reference TRBV7-3 and TRBJ2-3, the complete variable domain is GAGVSQTPSNKVTEKGKYVELRCDPISGHTALYWYRQSLGQGPEFLIYFQGTGAADDSGLPNDRFFAVRPEGSVSTLKIQRTERGDSAVYLCASSPSASGGVDTQYFGPGTRLTVL.

The V gene is TRBV7-9, the J gene TRBJ2-5; 7 bases map to TRBD2. The CDR3 spans 15 residues. The germline CDR1 and CDR2 sequences are SEHNR and FQNEAQ (reference sequence). J was trimmed by 4 bases and V by 1 base; bases with no gene match: 6. The CDR3 sequence is CASSLGSGGPETQYF. The CDR3, as DNA: TGTGCCAGCAGCTTAGGGTCGGGGGGACCAGAGACCCAGTACTTC.

The V call is TRBV5-8, the J call TRBJ2-7; D possibly uses TRBD1 or TRBD2 (5 bases each). CDR3 length: 11 residues. Trimming shortened V by 4 bases and J by 9 bases, and 11 bases separated the two germline ends. CDR1 is SGHTS, CDR2 YDEGEE, per germline. This CDR3 is CASSLYGGQYF. CDR3 nucleotides: TGTGCCAGCAGCCTATATGGGGGGCAGTACTTC. The full variable domain, with the rest looked up from reference TRBV5-8 and TRBJ2-7, is EAGVTQSPTHLIKTRGQQATLRCSPISGHTSVYWYQQALGLGLQFLLWYDEGEERNRGNFPPRFSGRQFPNYSSELNVNALELEDSALYLCASSLYGGQYFGPGTRLTVT.

The J gene is TRBJ1-2, the V gene TRBV7-2, with D unresolved. The germline V and J ends were trimmed by 0 bases and 6 bases, with 14 bases remaining between them. The germline V gene encodes CDR1 SGHTA and CDR2 FQGNSA. The CDR3 length is 15 residues. This chain's CDR3 is CASSLAGTPGHGYTF. The CDR3 DNA is TGTGCCAGCAGCTTAGCCGGAACCCCAGGCCATGGCTACACCTTC.

The gene calls are TRBV9 and TRBJ1-5; possible D gene TRBD1, 5 bases. Germline V gene lookup returns CDR1 SGDLS and CDR2 YYNGEE. The CDR3 runs 14 residues. Trimming pared 7 bases from V and 9 bases from J, leaving 20 bases between. DNA of the CDR3: TGTGCCAGCGCCTTCGGGTCCGGGGGGAGGCCCCAGCATTTT. It encodes CASAFGSGGRPQHF.